This T cell receptor (beta chain) is drawn from a study of regulatory T cells in long-lasting Graves disease. Through Arm-PCR of CDR3 regions and iRepertoire HTBI primers, TCR beta libraries were built. TCRdb re-analysed the multiplex PCR reads in MiXCR, keeping a single row per CDR3 protein. The data show more than 300,000 distinct CDR3 sequences, about 23% seen once. This clonotype was detected ten times or more. Trimming removed 6 bases from V and 0 bases from J; junction bases left unmatched: 5. This CDR3 contains 15 residues. The germline CDR1 and CDR2 sequences are SQVTM and ANQGSEA. The sample's time point: persistent/refractory GD, antithyroid drugs over 5 years with positive TRAb. Following extraction of RNA from PBMCs, that RNA was used to make the TCR library.

This chain links TRBV29-1 with TRBJ2-7, with 13 bases aligning to TRBD2. Sample: peripheral blood mononuclear cells (PBMCs), taken when the disease was refractory, from a patient treated with antithyroid drugs. This receptor was obtained from a woman aged 40 to 50 with Graves disease. The CDR3 loop reads CSVQGTSGNSYEQYF. CDR3 DNA: TGCAGCGTCCAAGGGACTAGCGGGAACTCCTACGAGCAGTACTTC.